The 15 T cell receptor beta chains reported below all come from one sample, sequenced in a study of T cell repertoires in cytomegalovirus infection. Using its own MiXCR run on the reads, TCRdb lists one record per CDR3 protein. The repertoire consists of approximately 490,000 distinct CDR3 sequences, with roughly 12% occurring once and the leading ten covering roughly a tenth. The sample taken for sequencing was PBMCs. These receptors all come from a human donor in good health (CMV status not recorded). Some clones in this sample may be carry-over from other donors' samples.

This clonotype was seen repeatedly, ten times or more. The V gene is TRBV11-1, the J gene TRBJ2-5; the match to TRBD1 covers 7 bases. The CDR3 runs 16 residues. Per germline, CDR1 SGHAT and CDR2 FQDESV (reference sequence). With 1 base clipped from V and 7 bases from J, the junction kept 12 bases outside the gene matches. This CDR3 reads CASSLVGDSFQGTQYF. The CDR3 DNA follows: TGTGCCAGCAGCTTAGTCGGGGACAGCTTCCAGGGGACCCAGTACTTC.

The chain combines TRBV29-1 with TRBJ1-2; D call uncertain. The CDR3 covers 12 residues. Trimming left V 7 bases short and J 2 bases short, with 11 bases between. Per the germline V gene, CDR1 is SQVTM and CDR2 is ANQGSEA. The DNA of the CDR3 is TGCAGCGCCTTGGACGCCAACTATGGCTACACCTTC. This sequence encodes CSALDANYGYTF. The full variable domain, rest sourced from reference TRBV29-1 and TRBJ1-2, is SAVISQKPSRDICQRGTSLTIQCQVDSQVTMMFWYRQQPGQSLTLIATANQGSEATYESGFVIDKFPISRPNLTFSTLTVSNMSPEDSSIYLCSALDANYGYTFGSGTRLTVV.

This clonotype was counted only a few times. The chain couples TRBV7-3 to TRBJ1-1, with 9 bases identical to TRBD1. The V segment lost 6 bases and the J segment 1 base; nucleotides outside the gene matches: 6. The CDR3 covers 15 residues. Germline CDR1 is SGHTA and CDR2 is FQGTGA. CDR3 bases: TGTGCCAGCAGACCACAGGGGGCAACGAACACTGAAGCTTTCTTT. This gives the protein CASRPQGATNTEAFF.

The rearrangement uses TRBV23-1 and TRBJ2-1, with 13 bases identical to TRBD2. TRBV23-1 is treated as an ORF (open reading frame) with a function not yet certain. This CDR3 comprises 17 residues. J was trimmed by 8 bases and V by 4 bases; bases with no gene match: 11. The CDR3 is CASSLRTSGSLRDEQFF. The CDR3 DNA follows: TGCGCCAGCAGTCTCCGGACTAGCGGGAGTCTTAGAGATGAGCAGTTCTTC.

The table lists this clonotype with many counts. The J gene is TRBJ1-5, the V gene TRBV10-3; no clear D. From germline, CDR1 is ENHRY and CDR2 SYGVKD. The V end was cut by 2 bases, the J end by 4 bases, with 9 bases between. This CDR3 comprises 14 residues. The CDR3 region is CAISEDTANQPQHF. The DNA of the CDR3 is TGTGCCATCAGTGAGGATACAGCTAATCAGCCCCAGCATTTT.

This clonotype was counted many times. This sequence joins TRBV2 and TRBJ2-5; 10 bases fit TRBD2. Germline V gene sequence: CDR1 SNHLY, CDR2 FYNNEI. CDR3 length: 17 residues. With 3 bases clipped from V and 2 bases from J, the junction kept 9 bases outside the gene matches. This CDR3 is CASSDLAGGSWQETQYF. DNA for the CDR3: TGTGCCAGCAGTGATTTAGCGGGGGGTAGTTGGCAAGAGACCCAGTACTTC.

There are many counts of this clonotype. The chain joins TRBV7-6 to TRBJ2-1; D is ambiguous. Germline CDR1 is SGHVS and CDR2 is FNYEAQ. This CDR3 spans 14 amino acids. V dropped 1 base and J dropped 7 bases, with 11 bases sitting between them. CDR3 coding DNA: TGTGCCAGCAGCTTAGAGGGTAGATGGAATGAGCAGTTCTTC. Translating gives CASSLEGRWNEQFF.

In this sample, this clonotype turned up many times. This chain uses TRBV6-1 with TRBJ1-5, with unresolved D. V lost 10 bases and J 4 bases, leaving 17 bases between the germline ends. Germline assignment: CDR1 MNHNS and CDR2 SASEGT. This CDR3 is 14 amino acids long. Written as DNA, the CDR3 is TGTGCCACCTCAGGTGGCTTGGGGAATCAGCCCCAGCATTTT. This sequence encodes CATSGGLGNQPQHF.

At least ten counts were recorded for this clonotype. The genes are TRBV20-1 and TRBJ2-3; 8 bases agree with TRBD1. The germline gives CDR1 DFQATT, CDR2 SNEGSKA (reference sequence). The trim removed 3 bases at V and 3 bases at J, leaving 8 bases unmatched. The CDR3 is 15 amino acids. The CDR3 bases are TGCAGTGCTAGGGTCAGACAGGGGTTAACAGATACGCAGTATTTT. Amino acid sequence: CSARVRQGLTDTQYF.

This clonotype showed up just a few times. This chain links TRBV20-1 with TRBJ2-5; D is tentatively TRBD1 or TRBD2 (5 bases each). Trimming stripped 1 base from V and 4 bases from J, with 22 bases between. The germline CDR1 and CDR2 sequences are DFQATT and SNEGSKA (reference sequence). The CDR3 is 17 amino acids. This chain's CDR3 is CSARVRAPGKRGETQYF. Written as DNA, the CDR3 is TGCAGTGCTAGAGTGCGGGCCCCGGGGAAAAGGGGAGAGACCCAGTACTTC.

This clonotype was seen at least ten times. The chain employs TRBV12-3 or TRBV12-4 and TRBJ1-6; 9 bases match TRBD1. The CDR3 totals 15 residues. V gave up 5 bases and J gave up 11 bases; unmatched junction bases: 10. The CDR3 DNA reads TGTGCCAGCAGTGGTTTACAGGGGGCCATGGCACCCCTCCACTTT. This sequence encodes CASSGLQGAMAPLHF.

The gene calls are TRBV5-6 and TRBJ2-5; 7 nucleotides line up with TRBD1. The CDR3 spans 14 residues. V dropped 0 bases and J dropped 6; count of bases not matched to a gene: 5. Germline CDR1 reads SGHDT; CDR2 reads YYEEEE. The CDR3 sequence: CASSLGQGRQTQYF. CDR3 nucleotide sequence: TGTGCCAGCAGCTTGGGACAGGGCCGTCAGACCCAGTACTTC.

This clonotype was seen at least ten times. The genes are TRBV7-9 and TRBJ1-5; a weak D match, TRBD1 (6 bases). The CDR3 runs 14 residues. CDR1 and CDR2 from the germline V gene are SEHNR and FQNEAQ (reference sequence). The V end was cut by 3 bases, the J end by 7 bases, with 13 bases between. CDR3 residues: CASSLGHAGQPQHF. The CDR3, as DNA: TGTGCCAGCAGCTTGGGACACGCTGGGCAGCCCCAGCATTTT. Combining the CDR3 with reference TRBV7-9 and TRBJ1-5 gives the whole variable domain DTGVSQNPRHKITKRGQNVTFRCDPISEHNRLYWYRQTLGQGPEFLTYFQNEAQLEKSRLLSDRFSAERPKGSFSTLEIQRTEQGDSAMYLCASSLGHAGQPQHFGDGTRLSIL.

This clonotype was found many times. This chain links TRBV25-1 with TRBJ1-3; weak D call: TRBD1 (5 bases). Germline V gene sequence: CDR1 MGHDK, CDR2 SYGVNS. The CDR3 sequence is 14 residues long. With 3 bases removed from V and 4 bases from J, the gap between germline ends came to 10 bases. As DNA, the CDR3 is TGTGCCAGCAGTGATGGGGGTCTAGGAAACACCATATATTTT. As protein: CASSDGGLGNTIYF.

This clonotype was seen a few times. The chain recombines TRBV12-3 or TRBV12-4 with TRBJ2-5, with TRBD2 matching 11 bases. The CDR3 consists of 15 residues. J lost 5 bases, V lost 6 bases, and 8 bases had no gene match. The CDR3 region is CASSSGTSGGETQYF. DNA for the CDR3: TGTGCCAGCAGCTCTGGGACTAGCGGCGGGGAGACCCAGTACTTC.